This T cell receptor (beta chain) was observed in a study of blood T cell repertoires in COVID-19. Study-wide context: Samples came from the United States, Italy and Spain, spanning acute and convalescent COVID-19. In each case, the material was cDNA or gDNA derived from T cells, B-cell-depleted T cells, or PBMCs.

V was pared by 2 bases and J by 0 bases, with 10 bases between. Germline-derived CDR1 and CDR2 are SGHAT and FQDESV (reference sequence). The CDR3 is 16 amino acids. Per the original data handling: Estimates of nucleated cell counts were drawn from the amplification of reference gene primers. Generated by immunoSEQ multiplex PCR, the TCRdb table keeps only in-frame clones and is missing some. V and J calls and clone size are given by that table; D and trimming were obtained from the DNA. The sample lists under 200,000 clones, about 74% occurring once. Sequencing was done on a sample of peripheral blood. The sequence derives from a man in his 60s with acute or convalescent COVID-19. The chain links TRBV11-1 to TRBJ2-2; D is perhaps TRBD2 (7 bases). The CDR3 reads CASSLLGGANTGELFF. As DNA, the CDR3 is TGTGCCAGCAGCTTATTAGGGGGGGCGAACACCGGGGAGCTGTTTTTT.